A selection of T cell receptor beta chains follows, all from one sample in a study of CD4 and CD8 cells across lung adenocarcinoma regions. TCRdb re-called the PCR reads with MiXCR, one entry per CDR3 protein. The sample shows 2,000 or so distinct CDR3 sequences, 35% to 55% of them seen only once. The sample was CD4+ T cells from the center of a lung tumor. These receptors were obtained from a female donor with lung adenocarcinoma. The CD4 and CD8 labels of this study may be unreliable. The CDR3 runs from the conserved cysteine through the conserved F or W.

CDR3aa: CASTAAGADTQYF
v_gene: TRBV6-1
len: 13

CDR3aa: CASSELLSSGKPDAQFF
v_gene: TRBV6-1
len: 17

CDR3aa: CASSFPGNEQFF
v_gene: TRBV27
len: 12

CDR3aa: CASSQLAAATDTQYF
v_gene: TRBV6-1
len: 15

CDR3aa: CASNPPGGTQYF
v_gene: TRBV7-2
len: 12

CDR3aa: CASSPPGLDLF
v_gene: TRBV5-8
len: 11

CDR3aa: CASSETGLAGLGDTQYF
v_gene: TRBV6-1
len: 17

CDR3aa: CASRGDGGRDQETQYF
v_gene: TRBV6-1
len: 16

CDR3aa: CASSASIWTGLYEQYF
v_gene: TRBV6-1
len: 16

CDR3aa: CASRARDRHTEAFF
v_gene: TRBV6-1
len: 14

CDR3aa: CASQVLSSYEQYF
v_gene: TRBV6-1
len: 13

CDR3aa: CASTRQGPDGTQYF
v_gene: TRBV12-3/TRBV12-4
len: 14

CDR3aa: CASSHPGLAGGPTYNEQFF
v_gene: TRBV4-1
len: 19

CDR3aa: CASRGLEAVTDTQYF
v_gene: TRBV6-1
len: 15

CDR3aa: CASSEDLHMYTQYF
v_gene: TRBV10-2
len: 14

CDR3aa: CASSSRTSGSWYEQFF
v_gene: TRBV6-5
len: 16

CDR3aa: CASSQDYLAGPTYEQYF
v_gene: TRBV4-2
len: 17